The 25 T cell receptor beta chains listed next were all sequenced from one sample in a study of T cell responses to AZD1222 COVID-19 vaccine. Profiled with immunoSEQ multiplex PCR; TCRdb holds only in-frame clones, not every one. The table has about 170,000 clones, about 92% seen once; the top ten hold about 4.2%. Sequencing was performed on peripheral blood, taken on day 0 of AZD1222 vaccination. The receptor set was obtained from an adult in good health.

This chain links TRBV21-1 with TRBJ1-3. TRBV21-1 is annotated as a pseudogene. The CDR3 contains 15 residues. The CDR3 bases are TGTGCCAGCAGCAAATGCCCGTTCTCTGGAAACACCATATATTTT. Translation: CASSKCPFSGNTIYF.

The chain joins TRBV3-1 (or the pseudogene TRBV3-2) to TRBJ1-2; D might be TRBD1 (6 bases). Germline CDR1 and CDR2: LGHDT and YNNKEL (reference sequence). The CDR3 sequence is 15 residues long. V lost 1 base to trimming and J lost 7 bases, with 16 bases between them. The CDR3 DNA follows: TGTGCCAGCAGCCAAGGGGCAGGGGCGCCTTCTGGCTACACCTTC. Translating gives CASSQGAGAPSGYTF.

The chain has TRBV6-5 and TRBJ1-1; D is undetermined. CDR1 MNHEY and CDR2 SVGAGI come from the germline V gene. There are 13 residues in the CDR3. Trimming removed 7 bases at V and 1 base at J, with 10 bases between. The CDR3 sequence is CASNRAGNTEAFF. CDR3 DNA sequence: TGTGCCAGCAATCGAGCGGGGAACACTGAAGCTTTCTTT.

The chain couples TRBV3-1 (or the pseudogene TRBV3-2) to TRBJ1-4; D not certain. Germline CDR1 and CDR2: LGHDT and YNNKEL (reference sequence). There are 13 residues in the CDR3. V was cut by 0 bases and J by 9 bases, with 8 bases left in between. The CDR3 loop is CASSQDLGKKLFF. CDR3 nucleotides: TGTGCCAGCAGCCAAGATTTGGGGAAAAAACTGTTTTTT.

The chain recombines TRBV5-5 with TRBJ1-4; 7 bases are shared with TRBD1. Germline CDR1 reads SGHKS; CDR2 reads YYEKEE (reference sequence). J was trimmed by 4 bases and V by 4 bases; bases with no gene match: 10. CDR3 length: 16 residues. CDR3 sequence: CASSPDNRGINEKLFF. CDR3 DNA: TGTGCCAGCAGCCCCGATAACAGGGGAATTAATGAAAAACTGTTTTTT.

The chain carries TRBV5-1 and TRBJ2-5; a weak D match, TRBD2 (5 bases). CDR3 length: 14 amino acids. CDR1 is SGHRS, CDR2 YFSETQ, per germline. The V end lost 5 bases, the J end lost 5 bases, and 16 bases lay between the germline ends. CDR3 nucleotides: TGCGCCAGCAGTTTTGCCGTGGGCGGGGAGACCCAGTACTTC. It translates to CASSFAVGGETQYF.

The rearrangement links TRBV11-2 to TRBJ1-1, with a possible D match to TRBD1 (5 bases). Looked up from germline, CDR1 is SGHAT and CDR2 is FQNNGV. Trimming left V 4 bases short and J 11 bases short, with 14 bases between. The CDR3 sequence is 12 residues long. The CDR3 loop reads CASSSTTVRAFF. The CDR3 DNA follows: TGTGCCAGCAGCTCCACGACAGTTCGGGCTTTCTTT. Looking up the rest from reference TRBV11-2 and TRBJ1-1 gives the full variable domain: EAGVAQSPRYKIIEKRQSVAFWCNPISGHATLYWYQQILGQGPKLLIQFQNNGVVDDSQLPKDRFSAERLKGVDSTLKIQPAKLEDSAVYLCASSSTTVRAFFGQGTRLTVV.

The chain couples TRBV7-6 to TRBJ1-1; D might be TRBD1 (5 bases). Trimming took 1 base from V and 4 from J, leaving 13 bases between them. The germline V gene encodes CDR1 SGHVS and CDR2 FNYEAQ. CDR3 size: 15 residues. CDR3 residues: CASSLGGATGTEAFF. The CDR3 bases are TGTGCCAGCAGCTTAGGTGGGGCGACCGGCACTGAAGCTTTCTTT. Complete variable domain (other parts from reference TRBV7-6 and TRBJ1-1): GAGVSQSPRYKVTKRGQDVALRCDPISGHVSLYWYRQALGQGPEFLTYFNYEAQQDKSGLPNDRFSAERPEGSISTLTIQRTEQRDSAMYRCASSLGGATGTEAFFGQGTRLTVV.

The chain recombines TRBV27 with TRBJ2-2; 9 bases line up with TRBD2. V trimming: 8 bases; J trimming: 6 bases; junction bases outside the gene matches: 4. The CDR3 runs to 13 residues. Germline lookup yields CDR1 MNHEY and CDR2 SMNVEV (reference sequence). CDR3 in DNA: TGTGCCAGCGGTAGCGGGAGTTCCGGGGAGCTGTTTTTT. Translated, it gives CASGSGSSGELFF.

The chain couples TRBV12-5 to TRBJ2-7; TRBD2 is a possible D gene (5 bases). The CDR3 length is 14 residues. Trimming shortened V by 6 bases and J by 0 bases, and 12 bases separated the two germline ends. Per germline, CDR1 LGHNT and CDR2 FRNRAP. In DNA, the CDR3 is TGTGCTAGTGGATTGAGCGGTAGCTCCTACGAGCAGTACTTC. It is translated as CASGLSGSSYEQYF. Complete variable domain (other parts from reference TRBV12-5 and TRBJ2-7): DARVTQTPRHKVTEMGQEVTMRCQPILGHNTVFWYRQTMMQGLELLAYFRNRAPLDDSGMPKDRFSAEMPDATLATLKIQPSEPRDSAVYFCASGLSGSSYEQYFGPGTRLTVT.

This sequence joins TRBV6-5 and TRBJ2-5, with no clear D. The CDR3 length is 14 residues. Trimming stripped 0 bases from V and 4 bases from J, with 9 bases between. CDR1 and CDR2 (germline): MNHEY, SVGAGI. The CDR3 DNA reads TGTGCCAGCAGTTACTCAGCCAGACCAGAGACCCAGTACTTC. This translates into CASSYSARPETQYF.

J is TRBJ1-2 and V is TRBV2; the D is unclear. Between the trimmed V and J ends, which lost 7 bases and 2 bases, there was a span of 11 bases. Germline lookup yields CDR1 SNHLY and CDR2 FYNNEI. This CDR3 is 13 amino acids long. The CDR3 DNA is TGTGCCAGCATCAAGACGGTGAACTATGGCTACACCTTC. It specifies CASIKTVNYGYTF.

This chain's CDR3 is CSVEDPAFGETDTQYF. CDR3 sequence (DNA): TGCAGCGTTGAAGATCCTGCTTTTGGGGAGACAGATACGCAGTATTTT. The V and J genes are TRBV29-1 and TRBJ2-3, with TRBD2 as a possible D gene (5 bases). The CDR3 has 16 amino acids. V was cut by 0 bases and J by 3 bases, with 16 bases left in between. CDR1 and CDR2 (germline): SQVTM, ANQGSEA.

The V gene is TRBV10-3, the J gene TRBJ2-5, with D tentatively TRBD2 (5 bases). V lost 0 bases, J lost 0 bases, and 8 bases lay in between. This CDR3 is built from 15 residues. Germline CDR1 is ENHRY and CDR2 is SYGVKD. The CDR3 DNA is TGTGCCATCAGTGAGTCGAAGGACTACCAAGAGACCCAGTACTTC. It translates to CAISESKDYQETQYF.

In DNA form, the CDR3 reads TGCGCCAGCAGTGACCCTCGTCCGGGACGCTCGCAGTTCTTC. Translated, it gives CASSDPRPGRSQFF. This chain joins TRBV10-1 and TRBJ2-1, with D possibly being TRBD1 or TRBD2 (5 bases each). Germline CDR1 and CDR2: WNHNN and SYGVQD (reference sequence). This CDR3 has 14 amino acids. The V gene lost 3 bases and the J gene lost 12 bases, with 18 bases spanning the gap.

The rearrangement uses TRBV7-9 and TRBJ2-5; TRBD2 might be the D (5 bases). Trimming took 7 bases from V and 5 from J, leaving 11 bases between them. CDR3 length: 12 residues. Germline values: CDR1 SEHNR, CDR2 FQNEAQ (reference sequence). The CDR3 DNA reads TGTGCCAGCATCGGGGTCGGGGAGACCCAGTACTTC. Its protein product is CASIGVGETQYF.

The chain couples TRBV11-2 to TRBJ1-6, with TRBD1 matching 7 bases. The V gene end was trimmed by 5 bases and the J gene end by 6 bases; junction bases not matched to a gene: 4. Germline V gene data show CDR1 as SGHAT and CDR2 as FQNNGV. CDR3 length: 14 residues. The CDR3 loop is CASSPGTVNSPLHF. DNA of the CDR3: TGTGCCAGCAGCCCCGGGACAGTTAATTCACCCCTCCACTTT. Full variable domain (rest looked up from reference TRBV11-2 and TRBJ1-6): EAGVAQSPRYKIIEKRQSVAFWCNPISGHATLYWYQQILGQGPKLLIQFQNNGVVDDSQLPKDRFSAERLKGVDSTLKIQPAKLEDSAVYLCASSPGTVNSPLHFGNGTRLTVT.

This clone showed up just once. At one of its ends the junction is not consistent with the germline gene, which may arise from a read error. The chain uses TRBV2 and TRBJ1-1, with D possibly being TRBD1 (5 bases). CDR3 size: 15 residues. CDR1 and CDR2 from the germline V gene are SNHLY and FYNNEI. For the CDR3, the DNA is TGTGCCAGCAGTGAAGGGTCCCGGGGCGGTGTGGGCTTGGTCTTT. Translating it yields CASSEGSRGGVGLVF.

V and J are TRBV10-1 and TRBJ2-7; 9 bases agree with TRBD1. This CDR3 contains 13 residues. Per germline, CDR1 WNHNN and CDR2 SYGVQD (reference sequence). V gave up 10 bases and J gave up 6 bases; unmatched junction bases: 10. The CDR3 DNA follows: TGCGCCACATCAGGGACAGGGATATCCGAGCAGTACTTC. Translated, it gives CATSGTGISEQYF.

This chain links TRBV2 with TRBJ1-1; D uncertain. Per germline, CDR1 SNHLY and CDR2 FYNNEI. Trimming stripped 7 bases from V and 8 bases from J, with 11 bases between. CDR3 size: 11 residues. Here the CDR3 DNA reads TGTGCCAGCAATTTTCAGATCGAAGCTTTCTTT. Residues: CASNFQIEAFF. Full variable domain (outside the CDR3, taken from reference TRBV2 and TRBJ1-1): EPEVTQTPSHQVTQMGQEVILRCVPISNHLYFYWYRQILGQKVEFLVSFYNNEISEKSEIFDDQFSVERPDGSNFTLKIRSTKLEDSAMYFCASNFQIEAFFGQGTRLTVV.

The CDR3 DNA reads as TGTGCCTGGGGGCAGGGAACCAACTATGGCTACACCTTC. This encodes CAWGQGTNYGYTF. This chain links TRBV30 with TRBJ1-2; tentative D call: TRBD1 (5 bases). Germline loops: CDR1 GTSNPN, CDR2 SVGIG (reference sequence). V was trimmed by 5 bases and J by 2 bases, leaving 12 bases between them. This CDR3 is built from 13 residues.

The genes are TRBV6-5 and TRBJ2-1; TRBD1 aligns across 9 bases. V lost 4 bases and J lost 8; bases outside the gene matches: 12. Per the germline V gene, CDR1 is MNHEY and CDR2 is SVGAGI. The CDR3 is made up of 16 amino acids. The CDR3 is CASSSVGTGSYYEQFF. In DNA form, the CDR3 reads TGTGCCAGCAGTTCGGTCGGGACAGGGTCTTATTATGAGCAGTTCTTC.

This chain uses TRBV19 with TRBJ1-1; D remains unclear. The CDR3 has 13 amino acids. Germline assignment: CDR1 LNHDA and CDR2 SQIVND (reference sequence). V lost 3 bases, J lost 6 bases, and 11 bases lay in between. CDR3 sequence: CASSMGLMAEAFF. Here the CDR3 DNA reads TGTGCCAGTAGTATGGGTCTGATGGCTGAAGCTTTCTTT.

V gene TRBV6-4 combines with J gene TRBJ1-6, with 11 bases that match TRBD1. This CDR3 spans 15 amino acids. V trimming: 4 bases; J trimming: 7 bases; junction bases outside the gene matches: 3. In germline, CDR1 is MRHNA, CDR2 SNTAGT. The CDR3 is CASSVRDRGNSPLHF. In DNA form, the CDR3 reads TGTGCCAGCAGTGTGCGGGACAGGGGGAATTCACCCCTCCACTTT.

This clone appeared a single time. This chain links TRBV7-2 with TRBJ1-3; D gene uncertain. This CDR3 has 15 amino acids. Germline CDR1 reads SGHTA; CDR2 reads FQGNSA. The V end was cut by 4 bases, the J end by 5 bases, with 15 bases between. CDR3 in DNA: TGTGCCAGCAGCTCACGAACCGACCACAGAAACACCATATATTTT. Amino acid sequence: CASSSRTDHRNTIYF. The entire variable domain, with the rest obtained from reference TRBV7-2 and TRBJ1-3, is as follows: GAGVSQSPSNKVTEKGKDVELRCDPISGHTALYWYRQSLGQGLEFLIYFQGNSAPDKSGLPSDRFSAERTGGSVSTLTIQRTQQEDSAVYLCASSSRTDHRNTIYFGEGSWLTVV.